This T cell receptor (beta chain) was obtained from a study of beta chain features in type 1 diabetes. The trim removed 3 bases at V and 2 bases at J, leaving 10 bases unmatched. Germline CDR1 is MNHEY and CDR2 is SMNVEV (reference sequence). The CDR3 length is 16 residues. This clone was detected only a few times. Its antigen is not known. As every portion of the isolated RNA was reverse transcribed, the sequencing read expressed TCRB transcripts. About 3.57 million reads per sample were averaged for naive, central memory and regulatory samples. Generated by immunoSEQ multiplex PCR, the TCRdb table keeps only in-frame clones and is missing some. Here the sample spans a few hundred thousand clones, approximately 10% being singletons. Naive, central memory, regulatory and stem cell-like memory cells within the CD4+ compartment were sorted using CD45RO/CCR7/CD25/CD127/CD95/CD27. Overall study findings and caveats: Using cDNA template may skew counts toward highly expressing activated cells. For type 1 diabetes patients, VDJ junctions showed fewer insertions and more deletions.

This TCR was recovered from a woman in her twenties or thirties in good health. This rearrangement joins TRBV27 to TRBJ2-7; TRBD1 matches 7 bases. Specimen: naive CD4+ T cells from blood. CDR3 sequence (DNA): TGTGCCAGCAGTTTGTCGCCCGGGACAGTAACCTACGAGCAGTACTTC. Its protein product is CASSLSPGTVTYEQYF.